This T cell receptor (beta chain) was found in a study of blood T cells in healthy people across ages. Peripheral blood from each donor was collected in a volume of 9.5 to 10 milliliters. Isolation yielded PBMCs, at least 6 million per sample, in every case. With regard to this clonotype: Its specificity is unknown.

Regarding the study as a whole: Estimated diversity across one million T cells was deemed an underestimate.

With a J-beta primer mix and a sample-barcoded 5' primer, a second PCR ran roughly 6 to 11 cycles. Via MiXCR, TCRdb re-called the 5' RACE reads, giving one row per CDR3 protein. The data show roughly 640,000 distinct CDR3 sequences, about 30% seen once. This CDR3 is 15 amino acids long. Deletions cut 5 bases from V and 10 bases from J, with 21 bases between. Germline CDR1 reads SEHNR; CDR2 reads FQNEAQ (reference sequence). This receptor was taken from a woman older than 75 in good health. The chain joins TRBV7-9 to TRBJ2-1; possible D gene TRBD2, 5 bases. Sequencing used blood. DNA for the CDR3: TGTGCCAGCAGCCCACCTGGGAGCCGTGGAAGCGAGCAGTTCTTC. This translates into CASSPPGSRGSEQFF.